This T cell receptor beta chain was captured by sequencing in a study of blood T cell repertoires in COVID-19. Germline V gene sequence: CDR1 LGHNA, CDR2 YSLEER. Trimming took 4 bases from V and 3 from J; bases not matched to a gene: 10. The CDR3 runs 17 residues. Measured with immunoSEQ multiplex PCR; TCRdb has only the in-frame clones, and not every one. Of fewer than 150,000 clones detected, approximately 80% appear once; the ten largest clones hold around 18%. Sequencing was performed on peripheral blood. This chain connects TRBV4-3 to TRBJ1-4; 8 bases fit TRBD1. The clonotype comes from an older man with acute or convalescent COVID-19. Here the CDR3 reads CASSLRTGRGANEKLFF. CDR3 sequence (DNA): TGCGCCAGCAGCCTTCGGACAGGGCGAGGGGCTAATGAAAAACTGTTTTTT.